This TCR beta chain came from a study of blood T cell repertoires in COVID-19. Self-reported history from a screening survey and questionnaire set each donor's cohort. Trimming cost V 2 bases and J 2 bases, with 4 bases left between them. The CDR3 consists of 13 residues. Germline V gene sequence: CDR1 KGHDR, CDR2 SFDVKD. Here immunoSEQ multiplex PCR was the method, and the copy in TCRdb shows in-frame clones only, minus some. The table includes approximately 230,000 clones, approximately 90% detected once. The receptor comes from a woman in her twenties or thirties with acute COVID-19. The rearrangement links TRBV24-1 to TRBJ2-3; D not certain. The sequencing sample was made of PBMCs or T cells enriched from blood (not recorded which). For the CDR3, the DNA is TGTGCCACCAGTGATTCCTTCACAGATACGCAGTATTTT. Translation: CATSDSFTDTQYF.